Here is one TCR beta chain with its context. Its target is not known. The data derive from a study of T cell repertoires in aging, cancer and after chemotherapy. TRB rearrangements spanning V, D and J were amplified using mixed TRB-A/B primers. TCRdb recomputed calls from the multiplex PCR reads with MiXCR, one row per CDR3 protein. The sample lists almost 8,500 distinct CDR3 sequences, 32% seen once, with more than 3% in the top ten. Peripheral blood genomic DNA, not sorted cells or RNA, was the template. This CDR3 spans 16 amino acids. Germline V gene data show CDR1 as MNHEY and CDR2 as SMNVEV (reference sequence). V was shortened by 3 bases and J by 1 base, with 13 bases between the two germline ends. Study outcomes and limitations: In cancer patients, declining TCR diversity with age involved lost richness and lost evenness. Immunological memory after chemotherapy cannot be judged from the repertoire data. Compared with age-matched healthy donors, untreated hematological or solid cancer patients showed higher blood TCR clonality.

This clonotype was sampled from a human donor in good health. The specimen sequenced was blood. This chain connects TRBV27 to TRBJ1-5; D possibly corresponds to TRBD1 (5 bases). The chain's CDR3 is CASSFKGRGSNQPQHF. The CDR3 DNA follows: TGTGCCAGCAGTTTTAAGGGGCGCGGGAGCAATCAGCCCCAGCATTTT.